This passage covers 30 T cell receptor beta chains from one sample sequenced in a study of T cells expressing NK-cell markers. No DNA is given; TCRdb re-called the 5' RACE reads and lists each CDR3 protein once. The repertoire table contains 400,000 to 550,000 distinct CDR3 sequences. The sample consisted of blood T cells: a sorted CD56 or NKG2C T cell subset, CD4+ or CD8+ T cells, or bulk PBMC T cells (not recorded which). These receptors came from a woman between 18 and 70 years old in good health.

The chain has TRBV4-3 and TRBJ2-2; without DNA, the TCRdb call of TRBD2 cannot be checked. CDR1 and CDR2 from the germline V gene are LGHNA and YSLEER. The length of the CDR3 is 14 residues. CDR3 sequence reads: CASSQVEGPGELFF.

V gene TRBV3-1 combines with J gene TRBJ2-3; TCRdb selects TRBD2, and the lack of DNA leaves this call unchecked. The CDR3 runs 20 residues. Germline V gene sequence: CDR1 LGHDT, CDR2 YNNKEL (reference sequence). The CDR3 here is CASSQAGPWASGDRTDTQYF.

The chain joins TRBV20-1 to TRBJ2-7; TCRdb indicates TRBD1, and absent DNA this call remains unverified. Per germline, CDR1 DFQATT and CDR2 SNEGSKA (reference sequence). This CDR3 has 12 residues. The CDR3 loop is CSARGQGVEQYF.

The chain employs TRBV27 and TRBJ2-7; TCRdb's D call of TRBD2 is untestable without DNA. The germline CDR1 and CDR2 sequences are MNHEY and SMNVEV (reference sequence). The CDR3 runs to 15 residues. The CDR3 sequence is CASSWGTSGSYEQYF.

The chain couples TRBV9 to TRBJ1-1; the D call from TCRdb, TRBD1, cannot be confirmed without DNA. Germline V gene sequence: CDR1 SGDLS, CDR2 YYNGEE. The CDR3 is 12 residues long. The CDR3 sequence: CASSGGGTEAFF.

The V call is TRBV5-6, the J call TRBJ1-1; TCRdb picks TRBD1, but there is no DNA to check that call. Looked up from germline, CDR1 is SGHDT and CDR2 is YYEEEE. The CDR3 runs to 16 residues. The CDR3 loop is CASSFSTGAAGTEAFF.

This chain links TRBV4-2 with TRBJ1-1. The CDR3 sequence is 15 residues long. Germline-derived CDR1 and CDR2 are LGHNA and YNFKEQ. CDR3 region: CASSQETFSGTEAFF.

V gene TRBV7-7 combines with J gene TRBJ2-1; the D call of TRBD2 rests on TCRdb alone, since no DNA is present to check it. The CDR3 is 13 amino acids. Germline CDR1 reads SSHAT; CDR2 reads FNYEAQ (reference sequence). CDR3 loop: CASSPTSGNEQFF.

V usage is TRBV6-2 or TRBV6-3 and J usage is TRBJ2-3; TCRdb's D call of TRBD2 is untestable without DNA. The CDR3 totals 14 residues. Germline V lookup: CDR1 MNHEY, CDR2 SVGEGT. The CDR3 is CASGGGGATDTQYF.

This chain uses TRBV20-1 with TRBJ2-1. This CDR3 region has 14 residues. CDR1 and CDR2 (germline): DFQATT, SNEGSKA (reference sequence). This chain's CDR3 is CSATDEGVHNEQFF.

The rearrangement joins TRBV7-2 to TRBJ2-2; TCRdb picks TRBD1, but there is no DNA to check that call. Germline V CDR1 and CDR2: SGHTA, FQGNSA. CDR3 length equals 15 residues. The CDR3 loop is CASRSPGGGTGELFF.

CDR3 region: CASSLGPLDGETQYF. The rearrangement links TRBV11-2 to TRBJ2-5; absent DNA, TCRdb's TRBD2 call cannot be checked. Germline CDR1 and CDR2: SGHAT and FQNNGV. This CDR3 is 15 amino acids long.

The chain uses TRBV7-9 and TRBJ1-2; TCRdb selects TRBD1, and the lack of DNA leaves this call unchecked. The CDR3 consists of 16 residues. The V gene's germline CDR1 is SEHNR and CDR2 FQNEAQ (reference sequence). CDR3 in amino acids: CASSSLDSFYMDGYTF.

This chain uses TRBV7-8 with TRBJ1-1; TCRdb selects TRBD1, and the lack of DNA leaves this call unchecked. The CDR3 extends over 15 amino acids. Germline V lookup: CDR1 SGHVS, CDR2 FQNEAQ. CDR3 residues: CASSPQGQRNTEAFF.

V gene TRBV7-2 combines with J gene TRBJ2-3; absent DNA, TCRdb's TRBD2 call cannot be checked. The CDR3 is 17 residues long. Germline CDR1 SGHTA, CDR2 FQGNSA. Here the CDR3 reads CASSLLGGAHGTDTQYF.

The chain uses TRBV6-2 or TRBV6-3 and TRBJ2-1. Germline CDR1 and CDR2: MNHEY and SVGEGT. This CDR3 is built from 11 residues. The CDR3 spells CASRVGHEQFF.

This rearrangement joins TRBV6-2 or TRBV6-3 to TRBJ2-1; checking the TCRdb D call of TRBD1 is not possible without DNA. Germline loops: CDR1 MNHEY, CDR2 SVGEGT. The CDR3 runs 15 residues. The CDR3 loop is CASSSSPRSYNEQFF.

The chain has TRBV6-1 and TRBJ2-3; TCRdb proposes TRBD1, but this gene call is untestable without DNA. There are 16 residues in the CDR3. Germline V lookup: CDR1 MNHNS, CDR2 SASEGT. CDR3 loop: CASSTPGTGGRHTQYF.

The chain has TRBV11-2 and TRBJ1-6. CDR1 SGHAT and CDR2 FQNNGV come from the germline V gene. This CDR3 comprises 16 residues. The CDR3 protein is CASSLDRGGRGGGLHF.

The CDR3 spells CASSVLGGSGSTGELFF. The chain recombines TRBV9 with TRBJ2-2; TCRdb calls TRBD2, which cannot be checked without DNA. The germline CDR1 and CDR2 sequences are SGDLS and YYNGEE. The CDR3 has 17 residues. Full variable domain (missing parts from reference TRBV9 and TRBJ2-2): DSGVTQTPKHLITATGQRVTLRCSPRSGDLSVYWYQQSLDQGLQFLIQYYNGEERAKGNILERFSAQQFPDLHSELNLSSLELGDSALYFCASSVLGGSGSTGELFFGEGSRLTVL.

The genes are TRBV29-1 and TRBJ1-4. Looked up from germline, CDR1 is SQVTM and CDR2 is ANQGSEA. This CDR3 has 12 amino acids. Here the CDR3 reads CSVFAGSEKLFF.

The chain joins TRBV7-2 to TRBJ2-7; TCRdb gives TRBD1 as the D gene, but with no DNA this cannot be confirmed. Germline V lookup: CDR1 SGHTA, CDR2 FQGNSA. The CDR3 is made up of 17 amino acids. The CDR3 protein is CASSDAPGQGIFHEQYF. Filled out from reference TRBV7-2 and TRBJ2-7, the complete variable domain reads GAGVSQSPSNKVTEKGKDVELRCDPISGHTALYWYRQSLGQGLEFLIYFQGNSAPDKSGLPSDRFSAERTGGSVSTLTIQRTQQEDSAVYLCASSDAPGQGIFHEQYFGPGTRLTVT.

The rearrangement links TRBV18 to TRBJ2-6; TCRdb designates TRBD1, a call that cannot be tested without DNA. The germline gives CDR1 KGHSH, CDR2 LQKENI. This CDR3 spans 16 amino acids. The CDR3 sequence is CASSPPRAPGANVLTF. The full variable domain, rest sourced from reference TRBV18 and TRBJ2-6, is NAGVMQNPRHLVRRRGQEARLRCSPMKGHSHVYWYRQLPEEGLKFMVYLQKENIIDESGMPKERFSAEFPKEGPSILRIQQVVRGDSAAYFCASSPPRAPGANVLTFGAGSRLTVL.

The rearrangement joins TRBV4-3 to TRBJ2-3; lacking DNA, the TRBD1 call made by TCRdb goes unchecked. The V gene's germline CDR1 is LGHNA and CDR2 YSLEER. This CDR3 is 16 amino acids long. CDR3 protein: CASSQRGVGGTDTQYF.

The chain joins TRBV7-9 to TRBJ2-7. Germline assignment: CDR1 SEHNR and CDR2 FQNEAQ (reference sequence). The CDR3 has 16 amino acids. CDR3: CASSLGRQVIPHEQYF.

This chain uses TRBV9 with TRBJ2-1; TCRdb gives TRBD1 as the D gene, but with no DNA this cannot be confirmed. Per germline, CDR1 SGDLS and CDR2 YYNGEE. The CDR3 totals 15 residues. CDR3 sequence reads: CASSVMGETHNEQFF.

The V and J genes are TRBV7-2 and TRBJ2-5; TCRdb indicates TRBD1, and absent DNA this call remains unverified. The CDR3 length is 16 residues. Germline-derived CDR1 and CDR2 are SGHTA and FQGNSA. The CDR3 loop reads CASSPSRDRVGETQYF. Looking up the rest from reference TRBV7-2 and TRBJ2-5 gives the full variable domain: GAGVSQSPSNKVTEKGKDVELRCDPISGHTALYWYRQSLGQGLEFLIYFQGNSAPDKSGLPSDRFSAERTGGSVSTLTIQRTQQEDSAVYLCASSPSRDRVGETQYFGPGTRLLVL.

The CDR3 reads CSVPGRASYNEQFF. V usage is TRBV29-1 and J usage is TRBJ2-1; as DNA is missing, the TRBD2 call by TCRdb cannot be tested. Germline CDR1 reads SQVTM; CDR2 reads ANQGSEA. The CDR3 runs to 14 residues.

V usage is TRBV12-3 or TRBV12-4 and J usage is TRBJ2-2; without DNA, the TCRdb call of TRBD1 cannot be checked. This CDR3 spans 15 amino acids. CDR3 sequence: CASSLVPSLSGELFF.

The chain combines TRBV4-3 with TRBJ1-6; TCRdb's D call, TRBD1, is unchecked because there is no DNA. This CDR3 comprises 15 residues. Germline values: CDR1 LGHNA, CDR2 YSLEER. CDR3 in amino acids: CASSQKGAGYSPLHF.